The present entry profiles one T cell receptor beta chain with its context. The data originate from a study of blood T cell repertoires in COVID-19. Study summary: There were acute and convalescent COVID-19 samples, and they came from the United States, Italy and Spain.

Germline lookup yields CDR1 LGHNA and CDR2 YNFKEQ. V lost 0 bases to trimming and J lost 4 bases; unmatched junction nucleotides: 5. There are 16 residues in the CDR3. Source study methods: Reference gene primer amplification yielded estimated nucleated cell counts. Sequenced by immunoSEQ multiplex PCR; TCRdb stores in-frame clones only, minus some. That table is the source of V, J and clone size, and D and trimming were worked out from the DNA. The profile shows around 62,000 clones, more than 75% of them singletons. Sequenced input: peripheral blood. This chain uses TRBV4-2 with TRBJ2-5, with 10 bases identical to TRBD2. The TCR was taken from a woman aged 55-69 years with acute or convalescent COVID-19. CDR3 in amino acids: CASSQDWLAGVETQYF. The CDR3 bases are TGTGCCAGCAGCCAAGATTGGCTAGCGGGAGTAGAGACCCAGTACTTC.